The entry below gives a single TCR beta chain sequence along with its context. The entry originates in a study of cytomegalovirus exposure and HLA in healthy donors. Study context: The Caucasian-associated ancestry cluster held around 76% of some 420 genotyped donors.

The PCR contained 60 Vbeta and 13 Jbeta primers. The repertoire was sequenced with immunoSEQ multiplex PCR; TCRdb's copy has only in-frame clones and lacks some. The repertoire holds fewer than 150,000 clones, with roughly 77% as singletons. The CDR3 length is 15 residues. V was clipped by 3 bases and J by 5 bases; unmatched bases: 7. The germline gives CDR1 SGHVS, CDR2 FQNEAQ. Sequenced input: PBMCs. The sequence came from a man aged 50-60 years in good health and CMV-seropositive. This sequence joins TRBV7-8 and TRBJ1-1; 9 bases align to TRBD1. The CDR3 DNA sequence: TGTGCCAGCAGCTTCAACAGGGGGCGTGGGACTGAAGCTTTCTTT. It yields the protein CASSFNRGRGTEAFF.